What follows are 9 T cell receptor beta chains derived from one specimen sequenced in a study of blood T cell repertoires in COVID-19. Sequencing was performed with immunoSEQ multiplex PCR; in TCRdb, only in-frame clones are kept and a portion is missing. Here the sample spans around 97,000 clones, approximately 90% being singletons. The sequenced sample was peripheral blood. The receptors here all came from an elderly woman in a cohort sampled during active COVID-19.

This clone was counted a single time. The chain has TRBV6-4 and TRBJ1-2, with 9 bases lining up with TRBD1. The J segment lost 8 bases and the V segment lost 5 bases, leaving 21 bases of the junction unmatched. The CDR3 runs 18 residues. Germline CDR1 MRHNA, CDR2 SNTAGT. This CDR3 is CASSFKFRDRESSFGYTF. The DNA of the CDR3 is TGTGCCAGCAGTTTTAAATTCCGGGACAGGGAATCGTCCTTCGGCTACACCTTC.

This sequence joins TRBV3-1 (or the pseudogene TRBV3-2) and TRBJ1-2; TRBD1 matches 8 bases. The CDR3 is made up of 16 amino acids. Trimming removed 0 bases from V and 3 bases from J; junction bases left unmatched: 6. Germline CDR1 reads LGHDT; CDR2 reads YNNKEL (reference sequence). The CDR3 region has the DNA TGTGCCAGCAGCCAAGATGCGGGGACAGGATACTATGGCTACACCTTC. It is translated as CASSQDAGTGYYGYTF.

In DNA, the CDR3 is TGTGCCAGCAGAATGGGGACAGGGCGGTTCACCCAATACAATGAGCAGTTCTTC. It yields the protein CASRMGTGRFTQYNEQFF. The rearrangement uses TRBV7-2 and TRBJ2-1; 9 bases line up with TRBD1. Trimming removed 6 bases from V and 4 bases from J; junction bases left unmatched: 16. The CDR3 loop spans 18 amino acids. The germline V gene has CDR1 SGHTA and CDR2 FQGNSA.

Here the CDR3 reads CASRPGQGAYEQYF. In nucleotides, the CDR3 is TGTGCCAGCCGTCCTGGACAGGGGGCCTACGAGCAGTACTTC. The chain uses TRBV5-4 and TRBJ2-7; TRBD1 matches at 10 bases. The CDR3 runs to 14 residues. Germline V CDR1 and CDR2: SGHNT, YYREEE (reference sequence). Losses at the gene ends were 7 bases for V and 2 bases for J; bases not matched to a gene: 6.

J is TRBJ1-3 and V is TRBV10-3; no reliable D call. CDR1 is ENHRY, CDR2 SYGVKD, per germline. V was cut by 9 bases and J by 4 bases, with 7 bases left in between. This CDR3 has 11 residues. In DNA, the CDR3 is TGTGCCATAACACAGGGAAACACCATATATTTT. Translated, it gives CAITQGNTIYF.

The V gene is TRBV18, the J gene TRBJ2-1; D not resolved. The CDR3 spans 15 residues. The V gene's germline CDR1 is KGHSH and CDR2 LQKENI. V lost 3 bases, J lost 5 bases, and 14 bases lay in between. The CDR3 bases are TGTGCCAGCTCACCCGCCGAGGCAGTTAACAATGAGCAGTTCTTC. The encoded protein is CASSPAEAVNNEQFF.

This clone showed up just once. DNA for the CDR3: TGTGCCAGCACCCCAAGAGGTAGTACGATTGGAAACACCATATATTTT. It is translated as CASTPRGSTIGNTIYF. The chain carries TRBV5-8 and TRBJ1-3; D remains unclear. V was shortened by 6 bases and J by 3 bases, with 19 bases between the two germline ends. The CDR3 has 16 amino acids. Germline loops: CDR1 SGHTS, CDR2 YDEGEE. The full variable domain, in which reference TRBV5-8 and TRBJ1-3 provide the parts outside the CDR3, is EAGVTQSPTHLIKTRGQQATLRCSPISGHTSVYWYQQALGLGLQFLLWYDEGEERNRGNFPPRFSGRQFPNYSSELNVNALELEDSALYLCASTPRGSTIGNTIYFGEGSWLTVV.

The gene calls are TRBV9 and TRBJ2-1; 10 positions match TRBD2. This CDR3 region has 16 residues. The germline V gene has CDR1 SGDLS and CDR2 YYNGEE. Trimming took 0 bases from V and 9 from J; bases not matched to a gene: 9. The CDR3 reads CASSVGATSGVGEQFF. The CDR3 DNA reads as TGTGCCAGCAGCGTAGGGGCTACTAGCGGGGTAGGTGAGCAGTTCTTC.

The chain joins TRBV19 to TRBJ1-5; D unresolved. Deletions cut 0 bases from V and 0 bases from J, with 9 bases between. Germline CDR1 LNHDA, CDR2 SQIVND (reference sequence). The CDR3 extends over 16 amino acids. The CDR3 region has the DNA TGTGCCAGTAGTATAGACCCGGGTTATAGCAATCAGCCCCAGCATTTT. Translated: CASSIDPGYSNQPQHF. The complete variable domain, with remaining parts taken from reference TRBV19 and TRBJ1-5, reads DGGITQSPKYLFRKEGQNVTLSCEQNLNHDAMYWYRQDPGQGLRLIYYSQIVNDFQKGDIAEGYSVSREKKESFPLTVTSAQKNPTAFYLCASSIDPGYSNQPQHFGDGTRLSIL.